This T cell receptor beta chain was identified during a study of T cell responses to AZD1222 COVID-19 vaccine. The CDR3 covers 15 residues. Trimming cost V 3 bases and J 0 bases, with 12 bases left between them. Germline CDR1 reads SGHNT; CDR2 reads YYREEE (reference sequence). The assay was immunoSEQ multiplex PCR, and TCRdb's table has in-frame clones only and misses some. The data contain 100,000 to 120,000 clones, roughly 89% of them seen just once; the ten biggest clones take up about 40%. Study-wide results and caveats: Repertoires were sampled only after the peak T cell response. Donors in the cohort were predominantly white British and more often female, and clonal diversity was possibly underestimated.

Turning to this clone: The target antigen is unknown.

This clonotype originated in an adult who received the AZD1222 COVID-19 vaccine. The V gene is TRBV5-4, the J gene TRBJ1-1; D remains unclear. Sequenced here: peripheral blood, sampled 28 days after the second AZD1222 dose. In nucleotides, the CDR3 is TGTGCCAGCAGCTCGGAGGTCACAATGAACACTGAAGCTTTCTTT. The encoded protein is CASSSEVTMNTEAFF.